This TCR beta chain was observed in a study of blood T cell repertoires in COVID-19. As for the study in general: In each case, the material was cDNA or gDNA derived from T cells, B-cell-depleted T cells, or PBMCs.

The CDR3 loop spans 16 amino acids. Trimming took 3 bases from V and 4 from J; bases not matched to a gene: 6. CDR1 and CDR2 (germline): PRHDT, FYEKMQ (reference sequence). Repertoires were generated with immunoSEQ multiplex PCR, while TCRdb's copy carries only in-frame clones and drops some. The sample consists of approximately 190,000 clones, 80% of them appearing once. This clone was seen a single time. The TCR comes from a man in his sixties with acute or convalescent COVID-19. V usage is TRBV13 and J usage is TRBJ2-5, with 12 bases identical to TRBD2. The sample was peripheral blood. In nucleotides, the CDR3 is TGTGCCAGCAGCTTCCCTAGCGGGAGGGCCGGAGAGACCCAGTACTTC. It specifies CASSFPSGRAGETQYF.